A single sample is the source of the 8 T cell receptor beta chains below, sequenced in a study of metastatic and nonmetastatic thyroid tumors. There were no patients who had received any treatment before thyroid surgery. TCRdb reprocessed the PCR reads via MiXCR. The sample holds under 100,000 clones, around 7.8% seen once. The sequencing input was blood. The receptors originated from a female donor with papillary thyroid cancer or a benign thyroid nodule (not recorded which). Some clones in this sample may be carry-over from other donors' samples.

This clone was seen many times. This chain uses TRBV5-6 with TRBJ2-3; 8 bases match TRBD2. The V and J ends lost 5 bases and 3 bases, in that order; junction bases with no gene match: 11. The CDR3 extends over 16 amino acids. Germline loops: CDR1 SGHDT, CDR2 YYEEEE. CDR3 nucleotides: TGTGCCAGCAGTTTCCGCGGGGGGCATTTTACAGATACGCAGTATTTT. It specifies CASSFRGGHFTDTQYF.

Points on this clone: This may be a read error, as it is one base from a much larger clone. The V call is TRBV5-1, the J call TRBJ2-5; TRBD2 matches at 7 bases. Germline V CDR1 and CDR2: SGHRS, YFSETQ. The CDR3 runs to 16 residues. Unmatched junction bases numbered 14, after V lost 4 bases and J lost 5 bases. This CDR3 is CASSDLTGGSLETQYF. DNA of the CDR3: TGCGCCAGCAGCGATTTAACCGGGGGGAGCCTCGAGACCCAGTACTTC.

There are many counts of this clone. The chain couples TRBV7-8 to TRBJ1-1; perhaps TRBD1 as D (6 bases). The germline CDR1 and CDR2 sequences are SGHVS and FQNEAQ. The CDR3 totals 13 residues. The V and J ends lost 4 bases and 1 base respectively, with 7 bases between them. The CDR3 DNA follows: TGTGCCAGCAGCTCGGACAGGAACACTGAAGCTTTCTTT. Translating it yields CASSSDRNTEAFF. The entire variable domain, with the rest obtained from reference TRBV7-8 and TRBJ1-1, is as follows: GAGVSQSPRYKVAKRGQDVALRCDPISGHVSLFWYQQALGQGPEFLTYFQNEAQLDKSGLPSDRFFAERPEGSVSTLKIQRTQQEDSAVYLCASSSDRNTEAFFGQGTRLTVV.

This clone was counted ten times or more. The chain is built from TRBV14 and TRBJ1-3; 8 positions match TRBD1. Germline CDR1 and CDR2: SGHDN and FVKESK. The V gene end was trimmed by 4 bases and the J gene end by 4 bases; junction bases not matched to a gene: 9. This CDR3 comprises 16 residues. The DNA of the CDR3 is TGTGCCAGCAGCCCGTCGGCAGGGGGCAAGGGAAACACCATATATTTT. This gives the protein CASSPSAGGKGNTIYF.

This clone was counted at least ten times. CDR3 nucleotide sequence: TGTGCTAGTGGTTCAGGGGGCTACGAGCAGTACTTC. As protein: CASGSGGYEQYF. This chain joins TRBV12-5 and TRBJ2-7, with 7 bases matching TRBD1. Germline CDR1 is LGHNT and CDR2 is FRNRAP. V lost 4 bases to trimming and J lost 3 bases; unmatched junction nucleotides: 0. The CDR3 length is 12 residues.

This clone occurred a few times. The V call is TRBV9, the J call TRBJ1-1; D is uncertain. Germline V lookup: CDR1 SGDLS, CDR2 YYNGEE. Trimming stripped 2 bases from V and 2 bases from J, with 22 bases between. This CDR3 comprises 18 residues. The CDR3 loop reads CASSVTPTDILSNTEAFF. CDR3 in DNA: TGTGCCAGCAGCGTTACCCCGACGGATATACTTTCTAACACTGAAGCTTTCTTT.

The chain combines TRBV7-6 with TRBJ2-4; perhaps D is TRBD1 or TRBD2 (5 bases each). The CDR3 covers 16 residues. Germline-derived CDR1 and CDR2 are SGHVS and FNYEAQ. V was shortened by 5 bases and J by 9 bases, with 23 bases between the two germline ends. CDR3 residues: CASSIENFGDGVIQYF. For the CDR3, the DNA is TGTGCCAGCAGCATCGAAAACTTCGGGGACGGGGTCATTCAGTACTTC.

V and J are TRBV2 and TRBJ2-4; D is uncertain. The germline V and J ends were trimmed by 4 bases and 2 bases, with 21 bases remaining between them. CDR3 length: 18 amino acids. Germline-derived CDR1 and CDR2 are SNHLY and FYNNEI. CDR3 nucleotide sequence: TGTGCCAGCAGTGGAACCTCAAGAAGGGCGGTTCCCAAAAACATTCAGTACTTC. The encoded protein is CASSGTSRRAVPKNIQYF.